A single sample gave rise to the 27 T cell receptor beta chains below, sequenced in a study of blood T cell repertoires in COVID-19. The protocol was immunoSEQ multiplex PCR, while the TCRdb copy is restricted to in-frame clones and leaves out a portion. The sample yields 350,000 to 400,000 clones, approximately 90% seen once. Sample: PBMCs or T cells enriched from blood (not recorded which). These TCRs come from a woman aged 40 to 50 who had been exposed to COVID-19.

The chain carries TRBV11-1 and TRBJ2-5; D unresolved. V gave up 3 bases and J gave up 2 bases, with 16 bases separating them. The length of the CDR3 is 16 residues. Looked up from germline, CDR1 is SGHAT and CDR2 is FQDESV (reference sequence). The CDR3 spells CASSFREAWSQETQYF. CDR3 DNA sequence: TGTGCCAGCAGCTTCCGCGAAGCCTGGTCACAAGAGACCCAGTACTTC.

This clone was observed a single time. V and J are TRBV11-2 and TRBJ1-2, with 8 bases matching TRBD1. This CDR3 spans 13 amino acids. The germline CDR1 and CDR2 sequences are SGHAT and FQNNGV. With V trimmed by 5 bases and J by 4 bases, 3 bases remained unmatched. CDR3 DNA sequence: TGTGCCAGCAGCCGGGACAGGTCCTATGGCTACACCTTC. Protein product: CASSRDRSYGYTF.

The V call is TRBV25-1, the J call TRBJ2-3; D remains unclear. With 4 bases removed from V and 5 bases from J, the gap between germline ends came to 4 bases. The CDR3 has 11 amino acids. Germline CDR1 and CDR2: MGHDK and SYGVNS. The CDR3 spells CASSGLDTQYF. CDR3 in DNA: TGTGCCAGCAGTGGTCTAGATACGCAGTATTTT. Filled out from reference TRBV25-1 and TRBJ2-3, the complete variable domain reads EADIYQTPRYLVIGTGKKITLECSQTMGHDKMYWYQQDPGMELHLIHYSYGVNSTEKGDLSSESTVSRIRTEHFPLTLESARPSHTSQYLCASSGLDTQYFGPGTRLTVL.

V and J are TRBV5-1 and TRBJ1-4, with a tentative D call TRBD1 (6 bases). Germline V gene data show CDR1 as SGHRS and CDR2 as YFSETQ. The CDR3 loop spans 17 amino acids. The V end was cut by 0 bases, the J end by 1 base, with 13 bases between. CDR3 region: CASSLGRGVGTNEKLFF. The CDR3 nucleotides read TGCGCCAGCAGCTTGGGCAGGGGCGTTGGAACTAATGAAAAACTGTTTTTT.

Written as DNA, the CDR3 is TGTGCCATCAGTGGCACAGGGGGCGATGGCTACACCTTC. This gives the protein CAISGTGGDGYTF. This chain joins TRBV10-3 and TRBJ1-2, with TRBD1 matching 9 bases. Germline loops: CDR1 ENHRY, CDR2 SYGVKD. V lost 4 bases, J lost 6 bases, and 3 bases stayed unmatched. This CDR3 contains 13 residues.

The V call is TRBV5-6, the J call TRBJ1-3, with D possibly TRBD1 on 5 matching bases. This CDR3 is 14 amino acids long. Germline CDR1 is SGHDT and CDR2 is YYEEEE. Trimming stripped 0 bases from V and 4 bases from J, with 8 bases between. The CDR3 coding sequence is TGTGCCAGCAGCTTGGTGGGGCTCGGAAACACCATATATTTT. This sequence encodes CASSLVGLGNTIYF.

The CDR3 DNA reads as TGTGCCAGCAGCTCCAGGACTAGCGGGGGACCGTTCACAGATACGCAGTATTTT. Residues: CASSSRTSGGPFTDTQYF. V usage is TRBV13 and J usage is TRBJ2-3; 13 positions match TRBD2. The V gene's germline CDR1 is PRHDT and CDR2 FYEKMQ (reference sequence). V trimming: 4 bases; J trimming: 2 bases; junction bases outside the gene matches: 9. This CDR3 contains 18 residues.

The chain links TRBV27 to TRBJ1-5, with a tentative D call TRBD1 (5 bases). From germline, CDR1 is MNHEY and CDR2 SMNVEV (reference sequence). The CDR3 sequence is 17 residues long. V was trimmed by 5 bases and J by 1 base, leaving 18 bases between them. The chain's CDR3 is CASSIRGTTSSNQPQHF. The CDR3 DNA reads as TGTGCCAGCAGTATCCGGGGGACTACCTCCAGCAATCAGCCCCAGCATTTT.

The rearrangement uses TRBV10-1 and TRBJ1-3; 7 nucleotides match TRBD1. The CDR3 runs 16 residues. Germline CDR1 and CDR2: WNHNN and SYGVQD (reference sequence). V dropped 0 bases and J dropped 0; count of bases not matched to a gene: 2. DNA for the CDR3: TGCGCCAGCAGTGAGTCCGGGACAGCCTCTGGAAACACCATATATTTT. Amino acids: CASSESGTASGNTIYF.

This clone appeared a few times. The chain combines TRBV7-9 with TRBJ1-5; perhaps TRBD1 as D (5 bases). Germline values: CDR1 SEHNR, CDR2 FQNEAQ (reference sequence). The CDR3 runs 13 residues. Trimming removed 5 bases from V and 5 bases from J, with 10 bases in between. The CDR3 DNA is TGTGCCAGCAGCATCTCCAGGGATCAGCCCCAGCATTTT. Translating it yields CASSISRDQPQHF. Full variable domain (outside the CDR3, taken from reference TRBV7-9 and TRBJ1-5): DTGVSQNPRHKITKRGQNVTFRCDPISEHNRLYWYRQTLGQGPEFLTYFQNEAQLEKSRLLSDRFSAERPKGSFSTLEIQRTEQGDSAMYLCASSISRDQPQHFGDGTRLSIL.

V is TRBV9 and J is TRBJ1-1, with a possible D match to TRBD1 (6 bases). The germline gives CDR1 SGDLS, CDR2 YYNGEE. The CDR3 covers 14 residues. Trimming removed 4 bases at V and 1 base at J, with 11 bases between. CDR3 in DNA: TGTGCCAGCAGCTCCCGAGGGGGGAACACTGAAGCTTTCTTT. Translated: CASSSRGGNTEAFF.

V gene TRBV3-1 (or the pseudogene TRBV3-2) combines with J gene TRBJ2-5; 9 bases align to TRBD1. V shed 6 bases, J shed 4 bases, and the junction held 12 bases outside the gene matches. The CDR3 consists of 16 residues. Per germline, CDR1 LGHDT and CDR2 YNNKEL (reference sequence). The CDR3 DNA reads TGTGCCAGCAGTCGCGGACGACAGGGGGATGGAGAGACCCAGTACTTC. Translating it yields CASSRGRQGDGETQYF.

The chain uses TRBV5-1 and TRBJ1-1; maybe TRBD1 (5 bases). Germline V lookup: CDR1 SGHRS, CDR2 YFSETQ. This CDR3 region has 15 residues. V gave up 0 bases and J gave up 3 bases, with 12 bases separating them. Here the CDR3 DNA reads TGCGCCAGCAGCTTGGCCCAAGACAGCTACACTGAAGCTTTCTTT. This sequence encodes CASSLAQDSYTEAFF.

The V and J genes are TRBV5-1 and TRBJ1-2; D gene ambiguous. V was trimmed by 0 bases and J by 1 base, leaving 7 bases between them. Germline V lookup: CDR1 SGHRS, CDR2 YFSETQ. The length of the CDR3 is 14 residues. CDR3 bases: TGCGCCAGCAGCTTGGACAGCCATAACTATGGCTACACCTTC. Translation gives CASSLDSHNYGYTF.

This chain joins TRBV3-1 (or the pseudogene TRBV3-2) and TRBJ1-1; weak D call: TRBD1 (5 bases). V dropped 3 bases and J dropped 7 bases, with 15 bases sitting between them. The CDR3 sequence is 14 residues long. CDR1 is LGHDT, CDR2 YNNKEL, per germline (reference sequence). CDR3 bases: TGTGCCAGCAGCCAGGGACTGGGTTGGGGTGAAGCTTTCTTT. It is translated as CASSQGLGWGEAFF.

The chain combines TRBV29-1 with TRBJ1-1, with TRBD1 matching 9 bases. J gave up 3 bases and V 7 bases, and 6 bases lay outside the gene matches. This CDR3 region has 13 residues. Germline values: CDR1 SQVTM, CDR2 ANQGSEA. In nucleotides, the CDR3 is TGCAGCGCCGGGACAGGGTGGGACACTGAAGCTTTCTTT. This sequence encodes CSAGTGWDTEAFF.

V and J are TRBV12-3 or TRBV12-4 and TRBJ1-2; no clear D gene. The CDR3 is 13 residues long. V was pared by 5 bases and J by 6 bases, with 13 bases between. The CDR3 spells CASSSRQLNGYTF. CDR3 sequence (DNA): TGTGCCAGCAGTAGTAGACAACTCAATGGCTACACCTTC.

The J gene is TRBJ1-1, the V gene TRBV4-1, with no clear D. The CDR3 contains 14 residues. Trimming pared 1 base from V and 1 base from J, leaving 7 bases between. In germline, CDR1 is MGHRA, CDR2 YSYEKL. The CDR3 reads CASSQVSPNTEAFF. The DNA for the CDR3 is TGCGCCAGCAGCCAAGTTTCTCCGAACACTGAAGCTTTCTTT.

V and J are TRBV10-3 and TRBJ1-6; possible D gene TRBD1, 5 bases. V lost 6 bases and J lost 7, with 13 bases in between. CDR1 is ENHRY and CDR2 is SYGVKD in the germline V gene. This CDR3 contains 14 residues. The DNA of the CDR3 is TGTGCCATCAGGGCACAGGTCTTGAATTCACCCCTCCACTTT. Protein: CAIRAQVLNSPLHF.

This sequence joins TRBV7-2 and TRBJ1-5, with no clear D. The ends were cut back, 1 base at V and 1 base at J, with 8 bases in the middle. This CDR3 comprises 15 residues. Germline V lookup: CDR1 SGHTA, CDR2 FQGNSA. The chain's CDR3 is CASSLVSGSNQPQHF. The CDR3 DNA follows: TGTGCCAGCAGCTTAGTCTCCGGGAGCAATCAGCCCCAGCATTTT. Complete variable domain (other parts from reference TRBV7-2 and TRBJ1-5): GAGVSQSPSNKVTEKGKDVELRCDPISGHTALYWYRQSLGQGLEFLIYFQGNSAPDKSGLPSDRFSAERTGGSVSTLTIQRTQQEDSAVYLCASSLVSGSNQPQHFGDGTRLSIL.

The chain is built from TRBV7-9 and TRBJ1-1; 7 bases line up with TRBD1. CDR3 size: 13 residues. V shed 8 bases and J 3 bases; nucleotides not matched to a gene: 6. In germline, CDR1 is SEHNR, CDR2 FQNEAQ (reference sequence). The CDR3 region has the DNA TGTGCCAGCCAACCCAGGGGGGACACTGAAGCTTTCTTT. This codes for CASQPRGDTEAFF.

This clone has just one count. The genes are TRBV24-1 and TRBJ2-3; D is perhaps TRBD2 (9 bases). The germline gives CDR1 KGHDR, CDR2 SFDVKD. The V end lost 6 bases, the J end lost 1 base, and 13 bases lay between the germline ends. This CDR3 is 15 amino acids long. The CDR3 region has the DNA TGTGCCACCAGTCTAGCGGGACAGGGCACAGATACGCAGTATTTT. It is translated as CATSLAGQGTDTQYF.

The rearrangement joins TRBV19 to TRBJ1-3; 8 nucleotides match TRBD1. From germline, CDR1 is LNHDA and CDR2 SQIVND (reference sequence). V lost 7 bases and J lost 1; bases outside the gene matches: 6. CDR3 length: 15 residues. The CDR3: CASKGQGLSGNTIYF. The CDR3 DNA is TGTGCCAGTAAAGGACAGGGACTATCTGGAAACACCATATATTTT.

The rearrangement joins TRBV28 to TRBJ2-7, with 10 bases identical to TRBD2. V was clipped by 3 bases and J by 5 bases; unmatched bases: 7. Germline V lookup: CDR1 MDHEN, CDR2 SYDVKM. This CDR3 is built from 15 residues. For the CDR3, the DNA is TGTGCCAGCAGTTTTTCTAGCGGGAGTGGGGACGAGCAGTACTTC. This gives the protein CASSFSSGSGDEQYF.

Only one count was recorded for this clone. This chain links TRBV5-1 with TRBJ1-6; 9 nucleotides line up with TRBD1. This CDR3 comprises 17 residues. V was pared by 1 base and J by 7 bases, with 9 bases of the junction left unmatched. The germline CDR1 and CDR2 sequences are SGHRS and YFSETQ. CDR3 amino acids: CASSLMDRGAWNSPLHF. The CDR3 bases are TGCGCCAGCAGCTTGATGGACAGGGGAGCGTGGAATTCACCCCTCCACTTT.

The chain links TRBV29-1 to TRBJ1-1; D is perhaps TRBD1 (6 bases). The CDR3 covers 13 residues. Trimming left V 7 bases short and J 5 bases short, with 17 bases between. In germline, CDR1 is SQVTM, CDR2 ANQGSEA. The CDR3 DNA reads TGCAGCGCCCGGACAGACTCTAGGACTGAAGCTTTCTTT. Translation: CSARTDSRTEAFF.

The chain combines TRBV19 with TRBJ1-6; TRBD1 is a possible D gene (5 bases). The CDR3 contains 15 residues. From germline, CDR1 is LNHDA and CDR2 SQIVND (reference sequence). V lost 1 base to trimming and J lost 12 bases, with 16 bases between them. The CDR3 here is CASSIGGETPEPLHF. CDR3 nucleotides: TGTGCCAGTAGTATAGGGGGGGAAACCCCTGAACCCCTCCACTTT.